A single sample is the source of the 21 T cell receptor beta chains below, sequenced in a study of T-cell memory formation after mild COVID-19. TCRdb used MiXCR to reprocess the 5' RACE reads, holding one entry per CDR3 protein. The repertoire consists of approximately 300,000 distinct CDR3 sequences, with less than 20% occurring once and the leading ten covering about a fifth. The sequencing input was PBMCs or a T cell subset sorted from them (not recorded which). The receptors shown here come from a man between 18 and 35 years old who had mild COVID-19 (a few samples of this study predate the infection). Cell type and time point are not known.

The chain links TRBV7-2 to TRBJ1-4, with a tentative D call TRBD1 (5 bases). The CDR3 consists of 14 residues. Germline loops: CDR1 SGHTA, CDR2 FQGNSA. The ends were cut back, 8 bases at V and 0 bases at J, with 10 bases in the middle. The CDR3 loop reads CASRGTATNEKLFF. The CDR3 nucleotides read TGTGCCAGCCGAGGGACGGCAACTAATGAAAAACTGTTTTTT.

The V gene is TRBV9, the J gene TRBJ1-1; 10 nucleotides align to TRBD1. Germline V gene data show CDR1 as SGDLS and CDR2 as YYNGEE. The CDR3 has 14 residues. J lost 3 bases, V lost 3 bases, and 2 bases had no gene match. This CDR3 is CASSGGTGDTEAFF. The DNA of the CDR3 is TGTGCCAGCAGCGGCGGGACAGGGGACACTGAAGCTTTCTTT. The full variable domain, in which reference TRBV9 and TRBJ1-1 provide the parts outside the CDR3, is DSGVTQTPKHLITATGQRVTLRCSPRSGDLSVYWYQQSLDQGLQFLIQYYNGEERAKGNILERFSAQQFPDLHSELNLSSLELGDSALYFCASSGGTGDTEAFFGQGTRLTVV.

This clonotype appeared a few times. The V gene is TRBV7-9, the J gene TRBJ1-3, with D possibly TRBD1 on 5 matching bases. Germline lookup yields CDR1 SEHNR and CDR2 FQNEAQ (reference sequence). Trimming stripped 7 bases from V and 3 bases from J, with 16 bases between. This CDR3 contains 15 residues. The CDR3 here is CASTPFGTLGNTIYF. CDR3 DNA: TGTGCCAGCACCCCCTTCGGGACGCTTGGAAACACCATATATTTT.

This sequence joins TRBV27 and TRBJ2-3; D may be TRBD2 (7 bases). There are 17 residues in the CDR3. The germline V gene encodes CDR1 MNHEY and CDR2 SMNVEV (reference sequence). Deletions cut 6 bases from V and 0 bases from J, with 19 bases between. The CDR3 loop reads CASRGGAAGVSTDTQYF. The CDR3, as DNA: TGTGCCAGCAGGGGGGGCGCTGCGGGGGTTAGCACAGATACGCAGTATTTT.

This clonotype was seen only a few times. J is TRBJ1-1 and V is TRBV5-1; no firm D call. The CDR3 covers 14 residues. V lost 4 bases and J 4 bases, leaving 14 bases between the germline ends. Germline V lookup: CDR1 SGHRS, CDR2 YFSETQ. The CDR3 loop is CASSPGSAVTEAFF. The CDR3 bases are TGCGCCAGCAGCCCGGGGTCAGCGGTCACTGAAGCTTTCTTT.

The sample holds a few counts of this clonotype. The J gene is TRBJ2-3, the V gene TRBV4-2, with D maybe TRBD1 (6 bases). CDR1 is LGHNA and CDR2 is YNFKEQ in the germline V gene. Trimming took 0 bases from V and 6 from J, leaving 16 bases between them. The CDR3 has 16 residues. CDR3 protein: CASSQERAMGADTQYF. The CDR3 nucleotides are TGTGCCAGCAGCCAAGAGCGGGCCATGGGGGCCGATACGCAGTATTTT.

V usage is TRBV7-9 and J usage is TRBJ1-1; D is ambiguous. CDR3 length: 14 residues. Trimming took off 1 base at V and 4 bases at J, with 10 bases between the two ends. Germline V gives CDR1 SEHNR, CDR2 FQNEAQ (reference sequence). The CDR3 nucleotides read TGTGCCAGCAGCTTAGTTTTGTGGGGCACTGAAGCTTTCTTT. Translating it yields CASSLVLWGTEAFF. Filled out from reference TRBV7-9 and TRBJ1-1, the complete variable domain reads DTGVSQNPRHKITKRGQNVTFRCDPISEHNRLYWYRQTLGQGPEFLTYFQNEAQLEKSRLLSDRFSAERPKGSFSTLEIQRTEQGDSAMYLCASSLVLWGTEAFFGQGTRLTVV.

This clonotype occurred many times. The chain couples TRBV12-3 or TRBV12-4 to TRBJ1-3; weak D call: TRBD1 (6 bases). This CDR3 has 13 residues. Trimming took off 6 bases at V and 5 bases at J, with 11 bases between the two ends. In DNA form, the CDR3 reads TGTGCCAGCAGCGAAGGACAGAGAAACACCATATATTTT. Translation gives CASSEGQRNTIYF.

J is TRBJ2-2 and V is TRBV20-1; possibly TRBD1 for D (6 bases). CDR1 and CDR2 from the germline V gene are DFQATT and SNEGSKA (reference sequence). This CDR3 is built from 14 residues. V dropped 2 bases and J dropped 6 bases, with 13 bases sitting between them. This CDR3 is CSARQLGGAGELFF. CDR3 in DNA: TGCAGTGCTAGACAACTAGGGGGAGCCGGGGAGCTGTTTTTT.

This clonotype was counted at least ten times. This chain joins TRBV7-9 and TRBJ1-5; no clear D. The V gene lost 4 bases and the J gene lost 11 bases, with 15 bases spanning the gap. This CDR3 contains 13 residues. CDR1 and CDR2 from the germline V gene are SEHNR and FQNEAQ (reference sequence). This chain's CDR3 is CASSSGWELAQHF. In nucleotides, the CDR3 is TGTGCCAGCAGCTCGGGGTGGGAGTTGGCCCAGCATTTT.

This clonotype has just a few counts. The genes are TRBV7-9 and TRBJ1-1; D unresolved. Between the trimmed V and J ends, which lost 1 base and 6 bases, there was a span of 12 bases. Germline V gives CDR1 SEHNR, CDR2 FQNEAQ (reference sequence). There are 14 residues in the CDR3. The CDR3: CASSLEYEGAEAFF. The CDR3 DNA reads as TGTGCCAGCAGCTTAGAGTACGAAGGCGCTGAAGCTTTCTTT.

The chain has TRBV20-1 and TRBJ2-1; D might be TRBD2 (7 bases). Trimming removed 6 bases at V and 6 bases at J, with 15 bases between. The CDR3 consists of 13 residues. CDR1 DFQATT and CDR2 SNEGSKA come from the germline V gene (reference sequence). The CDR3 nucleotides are TGCAGTGCCCCTAGGGGGGGCCTCAATGAGCAGTTCTTC. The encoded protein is CSAPRGGLNEQFF.

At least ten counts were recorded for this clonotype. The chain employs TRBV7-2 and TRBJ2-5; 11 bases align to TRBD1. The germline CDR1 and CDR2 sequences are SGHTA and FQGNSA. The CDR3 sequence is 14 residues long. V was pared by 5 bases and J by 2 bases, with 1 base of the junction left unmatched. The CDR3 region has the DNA TGTGCCAGCAGCCGGGACAGGGGGCAAGAGACCCAGTACTTC. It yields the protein CASSRDRGQETQYF.

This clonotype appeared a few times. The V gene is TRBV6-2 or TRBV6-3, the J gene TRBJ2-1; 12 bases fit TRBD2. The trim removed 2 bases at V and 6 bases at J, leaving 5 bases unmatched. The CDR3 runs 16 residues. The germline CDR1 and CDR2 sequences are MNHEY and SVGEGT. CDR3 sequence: CASSYPGLAGPNEQFF. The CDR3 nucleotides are TGTGCCAGCAGTTACCCTGGACTAGCGGGACCCAATGAGCAGTTCTTC.

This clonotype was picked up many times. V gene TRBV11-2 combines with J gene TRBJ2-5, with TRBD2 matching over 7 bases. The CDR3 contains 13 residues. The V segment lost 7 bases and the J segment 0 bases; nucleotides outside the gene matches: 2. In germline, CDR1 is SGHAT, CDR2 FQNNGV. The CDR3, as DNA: TGTGCCAGCATGCGGGGGAACCAAGAGACCCAGTACTTC. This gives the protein CASMRGNQETQYF.

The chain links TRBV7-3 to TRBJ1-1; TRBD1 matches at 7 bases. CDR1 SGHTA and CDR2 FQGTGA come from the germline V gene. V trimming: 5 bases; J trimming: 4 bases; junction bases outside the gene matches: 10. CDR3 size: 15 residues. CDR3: CASSTRGGGVTEAFF. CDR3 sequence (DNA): TGTGCCAGCAGCACCCGGGGAGGGGGCGTCACTGAAGCTTTCTTT.

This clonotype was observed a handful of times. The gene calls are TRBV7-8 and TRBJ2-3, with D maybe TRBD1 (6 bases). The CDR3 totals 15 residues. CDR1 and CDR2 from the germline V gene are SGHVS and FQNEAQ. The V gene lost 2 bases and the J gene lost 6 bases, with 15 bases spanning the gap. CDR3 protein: CASSLFAPRGDTQYF. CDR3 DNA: TGTGCCAGCAGCTTATTCGCCCCCAGGGGTGATACGCAGTATTTT.

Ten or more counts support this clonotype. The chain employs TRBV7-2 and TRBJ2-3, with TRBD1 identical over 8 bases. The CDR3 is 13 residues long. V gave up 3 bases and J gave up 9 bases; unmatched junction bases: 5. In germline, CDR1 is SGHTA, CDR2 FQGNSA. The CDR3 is CASSFGTGGTQYF. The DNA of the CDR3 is TGTGCCAGCAGCTTCGGGACAGGTGGCACGCAGTATTTT. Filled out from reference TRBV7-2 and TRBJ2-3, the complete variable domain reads GAGVSQSPSNKVTEKGKDVELRCDPISGHTALYWYRQSLGQGLEFLIYFQGNSAPDKSGLPSDRFSAERTGGSVSTLTIQRTQQEDSAVYLCASSFGTGGTQYFGPGTRLTVL.

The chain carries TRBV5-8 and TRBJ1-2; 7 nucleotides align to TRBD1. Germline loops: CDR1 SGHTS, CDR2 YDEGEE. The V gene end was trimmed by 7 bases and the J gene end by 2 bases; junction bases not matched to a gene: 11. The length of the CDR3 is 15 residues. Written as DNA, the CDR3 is TGTGCCAGCCGCGGGTCCAGGGGGTGGAACTATGGCTACACCTTC. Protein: CASRGSRGWNYGYTF.

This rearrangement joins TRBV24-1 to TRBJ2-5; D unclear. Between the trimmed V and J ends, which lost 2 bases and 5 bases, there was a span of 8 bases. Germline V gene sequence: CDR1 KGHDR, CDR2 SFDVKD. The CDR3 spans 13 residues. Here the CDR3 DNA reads TGTGCCACCAGTGATTCCGGGCTGGAGACCCAGTACTTC. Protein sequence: CATSDSGLETQYF.

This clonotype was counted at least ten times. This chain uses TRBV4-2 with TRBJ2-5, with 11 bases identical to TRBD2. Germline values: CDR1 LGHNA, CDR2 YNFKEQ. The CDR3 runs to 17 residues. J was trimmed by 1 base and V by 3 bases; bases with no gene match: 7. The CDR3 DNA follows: TGTGCCAGCAGCCAGTATCTAGCGGGGGGAATCCAAGAGACCCAGTACTTC. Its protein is CASSQYLAGGIQETQYF.